A selection of T cell receptor beta chains follows, all from one sample in a study of CD8+CD57+ T cells in acquired aplastic anemia. TCRdb ran MiXCR on the reads and lists one entry per CDR3 protein. The repertoire holds some 48,000 distinct CDR3 sequences, with approximately 78% as singletons. The sequenced material came from sorted CD4+, CD8+, or CD8+CD57+ T cells (not recorded which) from PBMCs. The receptor source for this set is a human donor in good health, serving as a control. CDR3s include the opening cysteine and the closing phenylalanine or tryptophan. A D gene is named only where the DNA matches it firmly. Size is stated for part of the rows, as once, few or many counts, or as a class when the clone is expanded.

DNA,CDR3,D,V,size,length,J
TGCGCCAGCAGCGCCAGACAGGGGACTGAAGCTTTCTTT,CASSARQGTEAFF,TRBD1,TRBV5-1,-,13,TRBJ1-1
TGTGCCACCAGTGATCGCGGACAGGGAACAGATACGCAGTATTTT,CATSDRGQGTDTQYF,TRBD1,TRBV24-1,-,15,TRBJ2-3
TGTGCCAGCAGCCAGGGAACAGATACGCAGTATTTT,CASSQGTDTQYF,-,TRBV7-9,-,12,TRBJ2-3
TGTGCCAGCAGTGAAGGGACTAGAAGTGGAGAGACCCAGTACTTC,CASSEGTRSGETQYF,TRBD2,TRBV2,-,15,TRBJ2-5
TGCAGCGTTGTGTTGTGGGACGGCACAGATACGCAGTATTTT,CSVVLWDGTDTQYF,-,TRBV29-1,few,14,TRBJ2-3
TGTGCTAGTGGTTTGGAAGACGGTTCACCCCTCCACTTT,CASGLEDGSPLHF,-,TRBV12-5,-,13,TRBJ1-6
TGTGCCAGCAGCTTAGATTCGGGTACCCAGTACTTC,CASSLDSGTQYF,-,TRBV7-9,-,12,TRBJ2-7
TGTGCCATCAGTGAACAGGGGAGAACGTATGGCTACACCTTC,CAISEQGRTYGYTF,TRBD1,TRBV10-3,-,14,TRBJ1-2
TGTGCCACCAGTGACCTTGGACCCGTCTCGGAGACCCAGTACTTC,CATSDLGPVSETQYF,-,TRBV24-1,-,15,TRBJ2-5
TGTGCCACCAGTGATTCCGTCCAGCGCGAGCAGTACTTC,CATSDSVQREQYF,-,TRBV24-1,-,13,TRBJ2-7
TGTGCCAGTAGTAGGGGGACAGCTAATGAAAAACTGTTTTTT,CASSRGTANEKLFF,TRBD1,TRBV19,-,14,TRBJ1-4
TGTGCCACCAGTGAGCACCGATACAATGAGCAGTTCTTC,CATSEHRYNEQFF,-,TRBV24-1,-,13,TRBJ2-1
TGCGCCAGCAGCTTGGCTACAATTAACTATGGCTACACCTTC,CASSLATINYGYTF,-,TRBV5-1,-,14,TRBJ1-2
TGTGCCAGCAGCCCGGTGGGAGAGACCCAGTACTTC,CASSPVGETQYF,-,TRBV7-2,-,12,TRBJ2-5
TGTGCCAGTAGTCTAAACTCTCCCCTTACAGGGGTTGGCTACACCTTC,CASSLNSPLTGVGYTF,TRBD1,TRBV19,-,16,TRBJ1-2
TGCAGTCCTAGGCAACTAGCGGGGGGGCGGGATACGCAGTATTTT,CSPRQLAGGRDTQYF,TRBD2,TRBV20-1,-,15,TRBJ2-3
TGCAGTGCTAGGGACAGGGAAGGTTGGTTTGAAGCTTTCTTT,CSARDREGWFEAFF,TRBD1,TRBV20-1,-,14,TRBJ1-1
TGTGCCAGCAATATCGGGGGGCAGTACTTC,CASNIGGQYF,-,TRBV2,-,10,TRBJ2-7
TGCGCCAGCAGCTTGGACGTAGACACTGAAGCTTTCTTT,CASSLDVDTEAFF,-,TRBV5-1,-,13,TRBJ1-1
TGCAGTGCTCAAGGACTAGCGGGGCAAGCCTACGAGCAGTACTTC,CSAQGLAGQAYEQYF,TRBD2,TRBV20-1,-,15,TRBJ2-7
TGTGCCAGCAGCCAACCGACAGGGCGTGAGCAGTTCTTC,CASSQPTGREQFF,TRBD1,TRBV3-1,-,13,TRBJ2-1
TGTGTCAGCAGCCCTTCGACTAGCGTGGACGAGCAGTACTTC,CVSSPSTSVDEQYF,TRBD2,TRBV7-9,-,14,TRBJ2-7
TGTGCCAGCAGCCGTCTGGGCGGGCACAATGAGCAGTTCTTC,CASSRLGGHNEQFF,-,TRBV7-8,-,14,TRBJ2-1
TGTGCCAGCAGTGAGGACGGCACTAATTCACCCCTCCACTTT,CASSEDGTNSPLHF,-,TRBV6-1,-,14,TRBJ1-6
TGTGCCACCAGTGATTTCGGGATTAACTATGGCTACACCTTC,CATSDFGINYGYTF,-,TRBV24-1,-,14,TRBJ1-2
TGTGCCACCAGCAGGGAACAGGGGACCTACGAGCAGTACTTC,CATSREQGTYEQYF,TRBD1,TRBV15,few,14,TRBJ2-7
TGCGCCAGCAGCCACCCTGGTGAAGGACTAGCGGGAGGGTCGGGCGAGCAGTACTTC,CASSHPGEGLAGGSGEQYF,TRBD2,TRBV4-1,-,19,TRBJ2-7
TGTGCCATCAGTGAGACGGGTTCGAACACCGGGGAGCTGTTTTTT,CAISETGSNTGELFF,-,TRBV10-3,-,15,TRBJ2-2
TGTGCCAGTAGTGAGGGCCACTACTATGGCTACACCTTC,CASSEGHYYGYTF,-,TRBV2,-,13,TRBJ1-2
TGCAGCGTTGACAGGGACTCTGAAGCTTTCTTT,CSVDRDSEAFF,-,TRBV29-1,-,11,TRBJ1-1
TGTGCCCTAACCAGGGATCCCCGCACAGATACGCAGTATTTT,CALTRDPRTDTQYF,-,TRBV24-1,-,14,TRBJ2-3
TGCGCCAGCAGCCTTGGGACTAGCGGGACCTACGAGCAGTACTTC,CASSLGTSGTYEQYF,TRBD2,TRBV4-3,-,15,TRBJ2-7
TGCAGTGGCCTTGACACTAGTTATGGCTACACCTTC,CSGLDTSYGYTF,-,TRBV20-1,-,12,TRBJ1-2
TGTGCCAGCAGCCAAGATTGGGCAGGGGCGACCTATTCACCCCTCCACTTT,CASSQDWAGATYSPLHF,-,TRBV4-2,once,17,TRBJ1-6
TGCAGCGTTGAAGATCGAGCGGGAGGCGTGTACGAGCAGTACTTC,CSVEDRAGGVYEQYF,TRBD2,TRBV29-1,-,15,TRBJ2-7
TGTGCCAGCAGCTTTGGGACAGGGGGCGGAGGCTACACCTTC,CASSFGTGGGGYTF,TRBD1,TRBV7-9,-,14,TRBJ1-2
TGTGCCAGTAGTTTCCGGGACAGGGAGGCCTACACCTTC,CASSFRDREAYTF,TRBD1,TRBV19,-,13,TRBJ1-2
TGTGCCAGCAGCTTTGGCAAGATTTTAGCTAACTATGGCTACACCTTC,CASSFGKILANYGYTF,-,TRBV11-1,-,16,TRBJ1-2
TGTGCCAGCAGCGGGGTGGGGACTAGCGGGAGTGGCGGGGAGCTGTTTTTT,CASSGVGTSGSGGELFF,TRBD2,TRBV9,many,17,TRBJ2-2
TGCAGCGTTGCGGAATTCGACTATGGCTACACCTTC,CSVAEFDYGYTF,-,TRBV29-1,-,12,TRBJ1-2
TGCAGTGCGGGGGCCGACGAGCAGTTCTTC,CSAGADEQFF,-,TRBV20-1,-,10,TRBJ2-1
TGTGCCAGCAGTGAAAGCGGCAGACCCCAAGAGACCCAGTACTTC,CASSESGRPQETQYF,-,TRBV25-1,-,15,TRBJ2-5
TGTGCCAGCAGCTTAGCTCGAGGGAACACTGAAGCTTTCTTT,CASSLARGNTEAFF,-,TRBV7-9,-,14,TRBJ1-1
TGCAGCGGGGGGGACGGTGCTGAAGCTTTCTTT,CSGGDGAEAFF,-,TRBV29-1,few,11,TRBJ1-1
TGTGCCAGCAGCCAAGAGCCGAAAGAGACCCAGTACTTC,CASSQEPKETQYF,-,TRBV4-2,-,13,TRBJ2-5
TGTGCCACCAGTGATCCGGCGAGCGGGCCGCGGTGGACCCAGTACTTC,CATSDPASGPRWTQYF,-,TRBV24-1,-,16,TRBJ2-5